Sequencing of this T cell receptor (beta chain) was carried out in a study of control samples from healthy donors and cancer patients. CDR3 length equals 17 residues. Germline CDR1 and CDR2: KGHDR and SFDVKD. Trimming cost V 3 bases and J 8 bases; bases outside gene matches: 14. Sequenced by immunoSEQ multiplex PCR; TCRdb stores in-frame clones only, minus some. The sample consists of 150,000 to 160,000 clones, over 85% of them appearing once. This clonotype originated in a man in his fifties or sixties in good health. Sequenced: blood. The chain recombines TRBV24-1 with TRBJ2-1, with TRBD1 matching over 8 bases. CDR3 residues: CATSDRPGQGRRYEQFF. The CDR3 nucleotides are TGTGCCACCAGTGATCGACCCGGACAGGGCCGGCGGTATGAGCAGTTCTTC.